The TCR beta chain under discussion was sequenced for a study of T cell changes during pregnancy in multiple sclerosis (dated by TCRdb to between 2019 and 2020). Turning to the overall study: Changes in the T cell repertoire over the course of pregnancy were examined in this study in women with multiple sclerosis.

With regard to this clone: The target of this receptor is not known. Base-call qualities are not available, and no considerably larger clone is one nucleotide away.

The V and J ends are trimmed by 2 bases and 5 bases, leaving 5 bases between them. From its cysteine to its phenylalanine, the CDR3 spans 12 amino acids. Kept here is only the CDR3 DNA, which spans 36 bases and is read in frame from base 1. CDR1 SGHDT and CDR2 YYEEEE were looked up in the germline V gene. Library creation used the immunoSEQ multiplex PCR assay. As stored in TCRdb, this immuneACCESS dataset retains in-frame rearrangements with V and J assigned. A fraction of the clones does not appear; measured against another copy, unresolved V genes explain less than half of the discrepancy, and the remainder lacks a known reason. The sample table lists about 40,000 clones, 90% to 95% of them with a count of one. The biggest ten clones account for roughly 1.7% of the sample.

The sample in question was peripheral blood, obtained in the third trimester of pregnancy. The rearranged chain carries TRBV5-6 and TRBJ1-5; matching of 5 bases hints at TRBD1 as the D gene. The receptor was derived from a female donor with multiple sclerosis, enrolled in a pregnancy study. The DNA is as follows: TGTGCCAGCAGCTTAGGGGATCAGCCCCAGCATTTT. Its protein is CASSLGDQPQHF.